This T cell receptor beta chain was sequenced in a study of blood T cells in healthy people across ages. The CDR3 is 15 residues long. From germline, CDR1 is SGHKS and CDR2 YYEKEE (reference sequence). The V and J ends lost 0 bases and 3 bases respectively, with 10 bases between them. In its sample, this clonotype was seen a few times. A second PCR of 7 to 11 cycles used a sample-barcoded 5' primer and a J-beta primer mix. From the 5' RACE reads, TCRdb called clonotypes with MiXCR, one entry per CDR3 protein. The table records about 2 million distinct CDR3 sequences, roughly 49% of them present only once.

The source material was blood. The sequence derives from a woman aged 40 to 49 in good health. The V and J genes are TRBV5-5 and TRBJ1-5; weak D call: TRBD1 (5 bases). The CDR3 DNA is TGTGCCAGCAGCTTGGTAGGGGATCCCAATCAGCCCCAGCATTTT. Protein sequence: CASSLVGDPNQPQHF.